The next 17 T cell receptor beta chains were all read from a single sample in a study of immune evolution from preneoplasia to lung adenocarcinoma. Profiled with immunoSEQ multiplex PCR; TCRdb holds only in-frame clones, not every one. The repertoire holds roughly 10,000 clones, nearly 90% seen once, with about 2.1% in the top ten. The sequencing input was FFPE invasive lung adenocarcinoma tissue. The origin of the receptors is a person aged 65 to 85 with invasive lung adenocarcinoma.

The CDR3 DNA reads as TGTGCCAGCAGCCCAGGAGGGACTGGTACCTACGAGCAGTACTTC. It translates to CASSPGGTGTYEQYF. The chain uses TRBV7-3 and TRBJ2-7; D might be TRBD2 (6 bases). Trimming pared 5 bases from V and 2 bases from J, leaving 16 bases between. The length of the CDR3 is 15 residues. Per germline, CDR1 SGHTA and CDR2 FQGTGA.

This chain links TRBV7-8 with TRBJ2-6; D is unclear. The V end lost 1 base, the J end lost 4 bases, and 8 bases lay between the germline ends. CDR3 length equals 15 residues. Germline values: CDR1 SGHVS, CDR2 FQNEAQ. The CDR3 region is CASSLEGPGANVLTF. CDR3 sequence (DNA): TGTGCCAGCAGCTTAGAAGGTCCGGGGGCCAACGTCCTGACTTTC.

The gene calls are TRBV19 and TRBJ2-6, with 8 bases lining up with TRBD1. The germline CDR1 and CDR2 sequences are LNHDA and SQIVND (reference sequence). The CDR3 is 18 residues long. Trimming took 6 bases from V and 0 from J; bases not matched to a gene: 10. The CDR3 loop is CASRLLGQGSSGANVLTF. CDR3 DNA sequence: TGTGCCAGTAGGTTACTAGGACAGGGAAGCTCTGGGGCCAACGTCCTGACTTTC.

V usage is TRBV9 and J usage is TRBJ2-7, with TRBD2 matching over 8 bases. The CDR3 is 15 residues long. Germline V CDR1 and CDR2: SGDLS, YYNGEE. The junction had 11 bases not matched to a gene; V was cut back by 3 bases and J by 6 bases. Written as DNA, the CDR3 is TGTGCCAGCAGCGCCTCGGGGGGGAATATGGGCGAGCAGTACTTC. Protein sequence: CASSASGGNMGEQYF.

The chain has TRBV7-3 and TRBJ2-7; D perhaps matches TRBD1 (6 bases). The germline gives CDR1 SGHTA, CDR2 FQGTGA. The CDR3 has 14 amino acids. Trimming took 2 bases from V and 6 from J, leaving 14 bases between them. The CDR3: CASSLGQGIGEQYF. DNA for the CDR3: TGTGCCAGCAGCTTAGGCCAGGGGATAGGCGAGCAGTACTTC.

In this sample, this clone turned up a few times. Its ends do not fully match the called genes, so a read error is possible. This chain uses TRBV6-1 with TRBJ1-5; 10 bases align to TRBD1. The CDR3 runs to 15 residues. CDR1 is MNHNS and CDR2 is SASEGT in the germline V gene. CDR3: CAGRYGQGDNQPQHF. The CDR3 DNA is TGTGCCGGCAGATATGGACAGGGGGACAATCAGCCCCAGCATTTT.

The chain is built from TRBV28 and TRBJ2-2, with TRBD2 matching 12 bases. The germline V gene encodes CDR1 MDHEN and CDR2 SYDVKM. Unmatched junction bases numbered 3, after V lost 6 bases and J lost 4 bases. The CDR3 has 15 amino acids. CDR3 amino acids: CASRPSGGVTGELFF. DNA for the CDR3: TGTGCCAGCAGGCCTAGCGGGGGGGTCACCGGGGAGCTGTTTTTT.

V gene TRBV9 combines with J gene TRBJ2-2; no reliable D call. The CDR3 runs 16 residues. CDR1 SGDLS and CDR2 YYNGEE come from the germline V gene. V lost 2 bases and J 0 bases, leaving 11 bases between the germline ends. The CDR3: CASSVFGDANTGELFF. CDR3 bases: TGTGCCAGCAGCGTGTTTGGCGACGCGAACACCGGGGAGCTGTTTTTT.

The V gene is TRBV5-4, the J gene TRBJ1-2; 8 positions agree with TRBD1. CDR3 size: 15 residues. V was clipped by 4 bases and J by 1 base; unmatched bases: 6. The germline V gene has CDR1 SGHNT and CDR2 YYREEE (reference sequence). The CDR3 DNA sequence: TGTGCCAGCAGCGTAGGACAGGGTTATAACTATGGCTACACCTTC. Translation gives CASSVGQGYNYGYTF. The entire variable domain, with the rest obtained from reference TRBV5-4 and TRBJ1-2, is as follows: ETGVTQSPTHLIKTRGQQVTLRCSSQSGHNTVSWYQQALGQGPQFIFQYYREEENGRGNFPPRFSGLQFPNYSSELNVNALELDDSALYLCASSVGQGYNYGYTFGSGTRLTVV.

This sequence joins TRBV2 and TRBJ1-4; the D is unclear. CDR1 SNHLY and CDR2 FYNNEI come from the germline V gene. V lost 4 bases, J lost 8 bases, and 14 bases lay in between. The CDR3 contains 14 residues. In DNA form, the CDR3 reads TGTGCCAGCAGTGTGCGTCCATCGGGGGAAAAACTGTTTTTT. It encodes CASSVRPSGEKLFF.

The chain combines TRBV12-5 with TRBJ2-3, with TRBD1 as a possible D gene (5 bases). The CDR3 totals 14 residues. Trimming removed 7 bases from V and 5 bases from J, with 16 bases in between. Germline CDR1 is LGHNT and CDR2 is FRNRAP. The CDR3 DNA reads TGTGCTAGTGCGGATGGGGCGTTTCAAGATACGCAGTATTTT. This gives the protein CASADGAFQDTQYF.

The J gene is TRBJ2-7, the V gene TRBV5-1; no definite D call. The V end lost 0 bases, the J end lost 3 bases, and 10 bases lay between the germline ends. CDR1 is SGHRS, CDR2 YFSETQ, per germline. The CDR3 length is 14 residues. CDR3 DNA sequence: TGCGCCAGCAGCTTGGGGTCTTACGTCTACGAGCAGTACTTC. This encodes CASSLGSYVYEQYF.

The V and J genes are TRBV19 and TRBJ2-7; 9 nucleotides align to TRBD1. Germline V gene lookup returns CDR1 LNHDA and CDR2 SQIVND (reference sequence). V gave up 5 bases and J gave up 3 bases; unmatched junction bases: 8. The CDR3 has 15 residues. The CDR3 sequence is CASSLGQGLGYEQYF. Written as DNA, the CDR3 is TGTGCCAGTAGTCTGGGACAGGGCCTTGGCTACGAGCAGTACTTC.

CDR3 region: CASSTPGRGGGREAFF. As DNA, the CDR3 is TGTGCCAGCAGTACCCCCGGCAGGGGAGGGGGGCGTGAAGCTTTCTTT. The chain couples TRBV28 to TRBJ1-1; D perhaps matches TRBD1 (6 bases). The germline V gene encodes CDR1 MDHEN and CDR2 SYDVKM. The CDR3 contains 16 residues. V dropped 5 bases and J dropped 7 bases, with 23 bases sitting between them. The full variable domain, rest sourced from reference TRBV28 and TRBJ1-1, is DVKVTQSSRYLVKRTGEKVFLECVQDMDHENMFWYRQDPGLGLRLIYFSYDVKMKEKGDIPEGYSVSREKKERFSLILESASTNQTSMYLCASSTPGRGGGREAFFGQGTRLTVV.

V gene TRBV4-1 combines with J gene TRBJ2-2; 11 nucleotides match TRBD2. V lost 7 bases and J lost 0; bases outside the gene matches: 7. Germline assignment: CDR1 MGHRA and CDR2 YSYEKL. The CDR3 covers 17 residues. The CDR3 loop reads CASTPASGGSNTGELFF. In DNA, the CDR3 is TGCGCCAGCACCCCGGCTAGCGGGGGGTCGAACACCGGGGAGCTGTTTTTT.

The chain uses TRBV28 and TRBJ1-2; D is perhaps TRBD1 (5 bases). The CDR3 is made up of 13 amino acids. V lost 6 bases, J lost 7 bases, and 15 bases lay in between. Germline assignment: CDR1 MDHEN and CDR2 SYDVKM. Written as DNA, the CDR3 is TGTGCCAGCAGACCGCGGGGGGGAGGTGGCTACACCTTC. Encoded protein: CASRPRGGGGYTF.

This chain uses TRBV29-1 with TRBJ2-5, with a tentative D call TRBD2 (6 bases). Trimming shortened V by 3 bases and J by 4 bases, and 15 bases separated the two germline ends. This CDR3 region has 14 residues. Germline assignment: CDR1 SQVTM and CDR2 ANQGSEA. In DNA form, the CDR3 reads TGCAGCGTTGACCCAGGGCGGGGAGTAGAGACCCAGTACTTC. As protein: CSVDPGRGVETQYF.